These 26 T cell receptor beta chains originate from one sample sequenced in a study of blood T cell repertoires in COVID-19. The protocol was immunoSEQ multiplex PCR, while the TCRdb copy is restricted to in-frame clones and leaves out a portion. The sample consists of roughly 230,000 clones, about 88% of them appearing once. The sample consisted of peripheral blood. The receptors shown here come from a man aged 35-49 years with acute or convalescent COVID-19.

This clone was counted only a few times. The rearrangement joins TRBV6-2 or TRBV6-3 to TRBJ2-3, with 8 bases lining up with TRBD2. With V trimmed by 6 bases and J by 0 bases, 8 bases remained unmatched. Per germline, CDR1 MNHEY and CDR2 SVGEGT. The CDR3 spans 16 residues. The CDR3 bases are TGTGCCAGCAGCCCACTAGCGGACACTAGCACAGATACGCAGTATTTT. Protein product: CASSPLADTSTDTQYF.

The genes are TRBV20-1 and TRBJ1-1; D is unresolved. CDR1 DFQATT and CDR2 SNEGSKA come from the germline V gene (reference sequence). Trimming removed 3 bases from V and 0 bases from J, with 5 bases in between. The CDR3 contains 12 residues. The chain's CDR3 is CSASQMNTEAFF. The CDR3 coding sequence is TGCAGTGCTAGTCAAATGAACACTGAAGCTTTCTTT.

This rearrangement joins TRBV5-1 to TRBJ2-1; D is possibly TRBD2 (5 bases). Deletions cut 0 bases from V and 6 bases from J, with 16 bases between. Germline assignment: CDR1 SGHRS and CDR2 YFSETQ. The length of the CDR3 is 16 residues. CDR3 residues: CASSLAGRRISNEQFF. DNA for the CDR3: TGCGCCAGCAGCTTGGCCGGTCGGAGGATCTCCAATGAGCAGTTCTTC.

The chain is built from TRBV28 and TRBJ1-6; a possible D gene is TRBD1 (6 bases). This CDR3 has 17 amino acids. Germline lookup yields CDR1 MDHEN and CDR2 SYDVKM. V was clipped by 5 bases and J by 0 bases, with 14 bases between them. The chain's CDR3 is CASSARTAGSYNSPLHF. In nucleotides, the CDR3 is TGTGCCAGCAGTGCCCGGACAGCCGGCTCCTATAATTCACCCCTCCACTTT.

The V call is TRBV18, the J call TRBJ1-1; TRBD1 matches at 7 bases. V was pared by 2 bases and J by 7 bases, with 7 bases of the junction left unmatched. The CDR3 is 14 residues long. Germline CDR1 is KGHSH and CDR2 is LQKENI. CDR3 sequence (DNA): TGTGCCAGCTCACCAACAGGGGCTCGGATTGAAGCTTTCTTT. Translating it yields CASSPTGARIEAFF.

V gene TRBV3-1 (or the pseudogene TRBV3-2) combines with J gene TRBJ2-7; 8 bases map to TRBD1. The CDR3 runs to 14 residues. Germline V lookup: CDR1 LGHDT, CDR2 YNNKEL (reference sequence). V lost 4 bases and J lost 2; bases outside the gene matches: 4. Written as DNA, the CDR3 is TGTGCCAGCAGCCCTGGGACAGGTACCTACGAGCAGTACTTC. It yields the protein CASSPGTGTYEQYF.

A few counts support this clone. The chain employs TRBV7-2 and TRBJ2-7; D is unresolved. The CDR3 is 14 amino acids. V shed 5 bases and J shed 0 bases, with 11 bases lying between them. Germline CDR1 SGHTA, CDR2 FQGNSA. CDR3 sequence reads: CASSPIRSSYEQYF. DNA for the CDR3: TGTGCCAGCAGCCCTATCCGTAGCTCCTACGAGCAGTACTTC.

This chain connects TRBV28 to TRBJ2-3; D remains unclear. This CDR3 comprises 14 residues. Germline V lookup: CDR1 MDHEN, CDR2 SYDVKM. The ends were cut back, 8 bases at V and 0 bases at J, with 12 bases in the middle. CDR3 coding DNA: TGTGCCAGCGGCTTGAGGTCTAGCACAGATACGCAGTATTTT. Translating it yields CASGLRSSTDTQYF.

This sequence joins TRBV7-9 and TRBJ1-2; tentatively, D is TRBD1 (6 bases). CDR1 is SEHNR, CDR2 FQNEAQ, per germline (reference sequence). V was pared by 0 bases and J by 8 bases, with 19 bases between. CDR3 length equals 16 residues. The CDR3, as DNA: TGTGCCAGCAGCTTAGCGGGGGCAGGGACCTCTGGGGGCTACACCTTC. It codes for CASSLAGAGTSGGYTF.

The chain joins TRBV29-1 to TRBJ2-5, with D possibly TRBD2 on 5 matching bases. Germline V gene data show CDR1 as SQVTM and CDR2 as ANQGSEA. Trimming left V 7 bases short and J 1 base short, with 13 bases between. This CDR3 comprises 13 residues. The CDR3 nucleotides read TGCAGCGCCCTAGACTATATCCAAGAGACCCAGTACTTC. It encodes CSALDYIQETQYF.

J is TRBJ2-1 and V is TRBV14; perhaps TRBD1 as D (5 bases). CDR1 and CDR2 from the germline V gene are SGHDN and FVKESK. The CDR3 covers 14 residues. The V end lost 2 bases, the J end lost 5 bases, and 10 bases lay between the germline ends. CDR3 protein: CASSQWGVDNEQFF. The CDR3 DNA follows: TGTGCCAGCAGCCAATGGGGCGTCGACAATGAGCAGTTCTTC.

The V gene is TRBV27, the J gene TRBJ1-1; tentatively, D is TRBD1 (5 bases). From germline, CDR1 is MNHEY and CDR2 SMNVEV (reference sequence). Trimming left V 2 bases short and J 3 bases short, with 7 bases between. The CDR3 covers 13 residues. CDR3 DNA sequence: TGTGCCAGCAGTTTAGGACACGACACTGAAGCTTTCTTT. Translation: CASSLGHDTEAFF.

The V gene is TRBV11-3, the J gene TRBJ1-1; D possibly corresponds to TRBD1 (5 bases). The CDR3 is 14 residues long. Germline CDR1 reads SGHNT; CDR2 reads YENEEA. With 3 bases removed from V and 1 base from J, the gap between germline ends came to 9 bases. CDR3 protein: CASSLGGKNTEAFF. CDR3 nucleotide sequence: TGTGCCAGCAGCTTGGGGGGTAAGAACACTGAAGCTTTCTTT.

This clone appeared a few times. J is TRBJ1-1 and V is TRBV6-5; 8 nucleotides line up with TRBD1. V dropped 6 bases and J dropped 4; count of bases not matched to a gene: 10. Germline lookup yields CDR1 MNHEY and CDR2 SVGAGI. CDR3 length: 15 residues. The CDR3 reads CASRSLDRGGTEAFF. DNA for the CDR3: TGTGCCAGCAGATCTCTAGACAGGGGTGGCACTGAAGCTTTCTTT.

The chain employs TRBV5-8 and TRBJ1-1; D not resolved. This CDR3 contains 13 residues. Looked up from germline, CDR1 is SGHTS and CDR2 is YDEGEE. The ends were cut back, 6 bases at V and 3 bases at J, with 12 bases in the middle. The CDR3 bases are TGTGCCAGCACCCCACCGGGAGACACTGAAGCTTTCTTT. It is translated as CASTPPGDTEAFF.

The chain uses TRBV3-1 (or the pseudogene TRBV3-2) and TRBJ1-1, with D possibly matching TRBD1 (6 bases). This CDR3 region has 13 residues. Germline V CDR1 and CDR2: LGHDT, YNNKEL (reference sequence). The germline V and J ends were trimmed by 4 bases and 5 bases, with 11 bases remaining between them. CDR3 in DNA: TGTGCCAGCAGCCTTGGGGGGGCTACTGAAGCTTTCTTT. Its translation is CASSLGGATEAFF.

The rearrangement links TRBV2 to TRBJ1-2; 8 bases are a match to TRBD1. Looked up from germline, CDR1 is SNHLY and CDR2 is FYNNEI. V shed 4 bases, J shed 2 bases, and the junction held 9 bases outside the gene matches. The CDR3 is 16 residues long. The CDR3 is CASSGTGIFGNYGYTF. DNA for the CDR3: TGTGCCAGCAGTGGGACAGGGATTTTTGGAAACTATGGCTACACCTTC.

A few counts support this clone. The rearrangement joins TRBV2 to TRBJ1-2, with TRBD1 matching over 9 bases. The CDR3 totals 13 residues. Trimming removed 6 bases from V and 7 bases from J; junction bases left unmatched: 6. Germline V lookup: CDR1 SNHLY, CDR2 FYNNEI. Here the CDR3 DNA reads TGTGCCAGCAGCCAGGGACAGGGCGCTGGCTACACCTTC. As protein: CASSQGQGAGYTF.

The V and J genes are TRBV6-5 and TRBJ2-5; D might be TRBD1 (6 bases). The length of the CDR3 is 16 residues. CDR1 and CDR2 from the germline V gene are MNHEY and SVGAGI. The V end lost 2 bases, the J end lost 2 bases, and 15 bases lay between the germline ends. CDR3 in DNA: TGTGCCAGCAGTTACGGGCAGGGGAAACTTCAAGAGACCCAGTACTTC. Its protein is CASSYGQGKLQETQYF.

The rearrangement joins TRBV3-1 (or the pseudogene TRBV3-2) to TRBJ2-7, with TRBD2 matching 8 bases. With 4 bases clipped from V and 3 bases from J, the junction kept 5 bases outside the gene matches. There are 14 residues in the CDR3. Germline V CDR1 and CDR2: LGHDT, YNNKEL (reference sequence). The CDR3, as DNA: TGTGCCAGCAGCCTACACCGGGGGGGCTACGAGCAGTACTTC. It codes for CASSLHRGGYEQYF.

The V gene is TRBV6-5, the J gene TRBJ1-1; the D gene is possibly TRBD1 (5 bases). The CDR3 sequence is 14 residues long. Germline loops: CDR1 MNHEY, CDR2 SVGAGI. Trimming took 6 bases from V and 1 from J, leaving 12 bases between them. CDR3 bases: TGTGCCAGCAGCCGTGGGACTGCGAACACTGAAGCTTTCTTT. Its translation: CASSRGTANTEAFF.

This chain connects TRBV2 to TRBJ1-3; D uncertain. Per the germline V gene, CDR1 is SNHLY and CDR2 is FYNNEI. The V end was cut by 6 bases, the J end by 7 bases, with 10 bases between. This CDR3 spans 12 amino acids. DNA for the CDR3: TGTGCCAGCAGGCAGAACTACAACACCATATATTTT. This gives the protein CASRQNYNTIYF.

The J gene is TRBJ1-5, the V gene TRBV6-9, with TRBD1 identical over 7 bases. The germline CDR1 and CDR2 sequences are MNHGY and SVAAGI. This CDR3 comprises 17 residues. The V segment lost 9 bases and the J segment 3 bases; nucleotides outside the gene matches: 17. The CDR3 DNA reads TGTGCCAGTACTACCGACTCCGGGACAGTCTTCAATCAGCCCCAGCATTTT. Its translation: CASTTDSGTVFNQPQHF.

J is TRBJ1-3 and V is TRBV4-1, with 12 bases fitting TRBD1. This CDR3 is built from 17 residues. V lost 0 bases, J lost 1 base, and 1 base stayed unmatched. CDR1 MGHRA and CDR2 YSYEKL come from the germline V gene. The CDR3 sequence: CASSQEGQGASGNTIYF. DNA for the CDR3: TGCGCCAGCAGCCAAGAGGGACAGGGGGCGTCTGGAAACACCATATATTTT.

This rearrangement joins TRBV27 to TRBJ1-6; the D is unclear. The CDR3 covers 13 residues. CDR1 and CDR2 (germline): MNHEY, SMNVEV (reference sequence). Deletions cut 5 bases from V and 7 bases from J, with 9 bases between. The CDR3 DNA follows: TGTGCCAGCAGTCTGATTAGCAATTCACCCCTCCACTTT. Its translation: CASSLISNSPLHF.

V gene TRBV9 combines with J gene TRBJ2-3, with TRBD2 identical over 14 bases. Germline lookup yields CDR1 SGDLS and CDR2 YYNGEE. The CDR3 consists of 15 residues. After removal of 0 bases from V and 6 bases from J, the junction contained 0 bases not matched to a gene. The CDR3 is CASSVGLAGGDTQYF. In DNA form, the CDR3 reads TGTGCCAGCAGCGTAGGACTAGCGGGGGGGGATACGCAGTATTTT.